Presented here are 25 T cell receptor beta chains from one specimen sequenced in a study of shared clonotypes between healthy human individuals (dated by TCRdb to the early 2020s). Receptors were amplified or captured by the immunoSEQ multiplex PCR assay. TCRdb took over this immuneACCESS table, retaining in-frame rearrangements with V and J assigned. Such tables are incomplete; in checked studies, under half of the missing clones stem from an unresolved V gene, and the remainder is unexplained. The sample records a few million clones, approximately 90% of which are singletons. Of the sample, roughly 0.34% is held by the ten largest clones. Input material: naive CD4+ T cells from PBMCs. Taken with the paper, the label for cell subset or site translates to: CD45RA+ positively selected. The receptor source for this set is a man younger than 35 in good health. Some clones in this sample may be carry-over from other donors' samples.

V usage is TRBV27 and J usage is TRBJ1-4, with 7 positions matching TRBD1. The CDR3 has 14 amino acids. Germline V gene lookup returns CDR1 MNHEY and CDR2 SMNVEV (reference sequence). Trimming at V came to 4 bases and at J to 8 bases, leaving 7 bases not matched to a gene. The CDR3 DNA is TGTGCCAGCAGTTCATACAGGGGCGGCGAAAAACTGTTTTTT. Its protein is CASSSYRGGEKLFF.

The table lists this clone with a few counts. The rearrangement uses TRBV2 and TRBJ1-5; D perhaps matches TRBD1 (6 bases). This CDR3 is 14 amino acids long. V gave up 5 bases and J gave up 5 bases, with 13 bases separating them. Per the germline V gene, CDR1 is SNHLY and CDR2 is FYNNEI. In nucleotides, the CDR3 is TGTGCCAGCAGTCTGGGGAGGGGGGATCAGCCCCAGCATTTT. The encoded protein is CASSLGRGDQPQHF.

This chain links TRBV27 with TRBJ2-3, with TRBD2 matching 15 bases. The CDR3 is made up of 15 amino acids. The J segment lost 5 bases and the V segment lost 5 bases, leaving 2 bases of the junction unmatched. Germline-derived CDR1 and CDR2 are MNHEY and SMNVEV (reference sequence). CDR3 coding DNA: TGTGCCAGCAGTGGACTAGCGGGAGGGGAAGATACGCAGTATTTT. It translates to CASSGLAGGEDTQYF.

The CDR3: CASSWGGGNTGELFF. CDR3 nucleotide sequence: TGCGCCAGCAGCTGGGGGGGCGGTAACACCGGGGAGCTGTTTTTT. The V gene is TRBV5-1, the J gene TRBJ2-2, with D possibly being TRBD2 (7 bases). Germline loops: CDR1 SGHRS, CDR2 YFSETQ. Trimming took off 3 bases at V and 2 bases at J, with 11 bases between the two ends. CDR3 size: 15 residues. Filled out from reference TRBV5-1 and TRBJ2-2, the complete variable domain reads KAGVTQTPRYLIKTRGQQVTLSCSPISGHRSVSWYQQTPGQGLQFLFEYFSETQRNKGNFPGRFSGRQFSNSRSEMNVSTLELGDSALYLCASSWGGGNTGELFFGEGSRLTVL.

This clone was detected a few times. The chain combines TRBV7-3 with TRBJ1-1, with 9 bases that match TRBD1. With V trimmed by 6 bases and J by 11 bases, 10 bases remained unmatched. Per germline, CDR1 SGHTA and CDR2 FQGTGA. The CDR3 loop spans 13 amino acids. DNA of the CDR3: TGTGCCAGCAGTACAGGGGGCTCAGGGCATGCTTTCTTT. Its translation is CASSTGGSGHAFF.

CDR3 residues: CASRGVDTIYF. The CDR3 DNA is TGTGCCAGCCGGGGAGTTGACACCATATATTTT. The chain recombines TRBV7-9 with TRBJ1-3, with no clear D. The CDR3 extends over 11 amino acids. The V end was cut by 8 bases, the J end by 8 bases, with 10 bases between. Per germline, CDR1 SEHNR and CDR2 FQNEAQ (reference sequence).

Comment on this clone: Other nucleotide sequences in the sample specify the same CDR3. CDR3 nucleotides: TGTGCCAGCAGTCGGGACACCTACGAGCAGTACTTC. It is translated as CASSRDTYEQYF. The gene calls are TRBV6-6 and TRBJ2-7; D is possibly TRBD1 (6 bases). V lost 5 bases and J 2 bases, leaving 7 bases between the germline ends. Germline V gene lookup returns CDR1 MNHNY and CDR2 SVGAGI (reference sequence). The CDR3 has 12 amino acids.

The chain uses TRBV29-1 and TRBJ2-3; TRBD2 is a possible D gene (6 bases). V lost 3 bases, J lost 6 bases, and 10 bases lay in between. The CDR3 is made up of 12 amino acids. Germline loops: CDR1 SQVTM, CDR2 ANQGSEA. The CDR3 loop is CSVDTGVDTQYF. The CDR3 coding sequence is TGCAGCGTTGATACGGGGGTGGATACGCAGTATTTT.

This rearrangement joins TRBV30 to TRBJ2-1; 7 positions match TRBD2. Unmatched junction bases numbered 8, after V lost 2 bases and J lost 1 base. CDR1 and CDR2 from the germline V gene are GTSNPN and SVGIG (reference sequence). This CDR3 has 16 amino acids. CDR3 region: CAWSSGGGASYNEQFF. CDR3 DNA sequence: TGTGCCTGGAGTTCGGGGGGAGGGGCGTCCTACAATGAGCAGTTCTTC.

This clone occurred once. The chain is built from TRBV5-1 and TRBJ1-2; 9 bases are a match to TRBD1. V lost 3 bases, J lost 6 bases, and 15 bases stayed unmatched. This CDR3 spans 17 amino acids. The germline V gene has CDR1 SGHRS and CDR2 YFSETQ. CDR3 DNA: TGCGCCAGCAGCTCCGGACAGGGGTTGGTAAGAGGACATGGCTACACCTTC. Amino acids: CASSSGQGLVRGHGYTF.

The chain employs TRBV28 and TRBJ2-7, with 9 bases fitting TRBD1. The CDR3 covers 15 residues. The germline V gene has CDR1 MDHEN and CDR2 SYDVKM. Losses at the gene ends were 3 bases for V and 0 bases for J; bases not matched to a gene: 3. As DNA, the CDR3 is TGTGCCAGCAGTTTGATGGGACAGGGCTCCTACGAGCAGTACTTC. It yields the protein CASSLMGQGSYEQYF.

CDR3 nucleotides: TGTGCCAGCAGTTTATCGCGCCCCCGAGGGGACAAAAACATTCAGTACTTC. Its protein product is CASSLSRPRGDKNIQYF. The V and J genes are TRBV27 and TRBJ2-4; the D gene could be TRBD1 or TRBD2 (5 bases each). The CDR3 covers 17 residues. Trimming pared 0 bases from V and 3 bases from J, leaving 15 bases between. Germline V gene lookup returns CDR1 MNHEY and CDR2 SMNVEV (reference sequence).

J is TRBJ1-2 and V is TRBV14, with no clear D. The CDR3 has 13 amino acids. The V end lost 2 bases, the J end lost 5 bases, and 9 bases lay between the germline ends. From germline, CDR1 is SGHDN and CDR2 FVKESK. The DNA of the CDR3 is TGTGCCAGCAGCCAATTATTGGAGTATGGCTACACCTTC. It specifies CASSQLLEYGYTF.

This chain uses TRBV15 with TRBJ2-1; D gene ambiguous. With 1 base removed from V and 8 bases from J, the gap between germline ends came to 12 bases. The CDR3 runs to 14 residues. The V gene's germline CDR1 is LNHNV and CDR2 YYDKDF (reference sequence). CDR3 in DNA: TGTGCCACCAGCAGAGTCGGAGTCTCGGATGAGCAGTTCTTC. As protein: CATSRVGVSDEQFF.

This chain links TRBV19 with TRBJ2-6, with a possible D match to TRBD2 (5 bases). The CDR3 covers 14 residues. V was pared by 5 bases and J by 4 bases, with 9 bases between. CDR1 is LNHDA, CDR2 SQIVND, per germline (reference sequence). CDR3 bases: TGTGCCAGTAGTGAGGGATCCGGGGCCAACGTCCTGACTTTC. Encoded protein: CASSEGSGANVLTF.

CDR3 region: CASSLSRAAADTQYF. Written as DNA, the CDR3 is TGTGCCAGCAGTTTATCAAGGGCGGCGGCAGATACGCAGTATTTT. The chain links TRBV27 to TRBJ2-3; D is uncertain. This CDR3 is built from 15 residues. Germline CDR1 reads MNHEY; CDR2 reads SMNVEV (reference sequence). V shed 0 bases and J shed 4 bases, with 11 bases lying between them.

Comments on this clone: Sequence at one end of the junction differs from germline and may be a read error. The chain uses TRBV28 and TRBJ2-3, with 7 nucleotides matching TRBD2. Germline V lookup: CDR1 MDHEN, CDR2 SYDVKM. CDR3 length equals 11 residues. The CDR3 protein is CASSFSGLPNF. DNA for the CDR3: TGTGCCAGCAGTTTTTCGGGACTACCTAATTTT.

Note on this clone: This specimen includes other DNA sequences encoding the same CDR3. The CDR3 protein is CSVADRGNYGYTF. The DNA of the CDR3 is TGCAGCGTTGCCGACAGGGGAAACTATGGCTACACCTTC. The gene calls are TRBV29-1 and TRBJ1-2; 8 bases are shared with TRBD1. This CDR3 contains 13 residues. The V and J ends lost 4 bases and 2 bases, in that order; junction bases with no gene match: 3. The germline V gene has CDR1 SQVTM and CDR2 ANQGSEA.

A single count supports this clone. CDR3: CASSLGTTQYF. The CDR3 coding sequence is TGTGCCAGCAGTTTAGGTACGACCCAGTACTTC. This chain connects TRBV28 to TRBJ2-5, with D uncertain. This CDR3 comprises 11 residues. CDR1 MDHEN and CDR2 SYDVKM come from the germline V gene. Trimming cost V 2 bases and J 7 bases, with 5 bases left between them.

This chain connects TRBV9 to TRBJ1-3, with D unresolved. Trimming left V 3 bases short and J 0 bases short, with 13 bases between. Per germline, CDR1 SGDLS and CDR2 YYNGEE. The CDR3 consists of 16 residues. The CDR3 DNA is TGTGCCAGCAGCGCCCGTTTTACGAGCTCTGGAAACACCATATATTTT. Residues: CASSARFTSSGNTIYF.

This chain links TRBV28 with TRBJ1-2; D perhaps matches TRBD1 (6 bases). The CDR3 sequence is 16 residues long. Trimming cost V 6 bases and J 4 bases, with 21 bases left between them. Germline V gives CDR1 MDHEN, CDR2 SYDVKM. CDR3 sequence reads: CASSLIRDTTFYGYTF. The CDR3 DNA reads as TGTGCCAGCAGCCTAATCCGGGACACCACGTTCTATGGCTACACCTTC.

The chain is built from TRBV7-3 and TRBJ2-1; 7 bases agree with TRBD2. Germline CDR1 SGHTA, CDR2 FQGTGA. The CDR3 sequence is 15 residues long. V shed 5 bases and J 8 bases; nucleotides not matched to a gene: 12. The CDR3: CASSRLAGAQDEQFF. The CDR3, as DNA: TGTGCCAGCAGCCGTCTGGCGGGAGCTCAGGATGAGCAGTTCTTC.

This chain joins TRBV15 and TRBJ2-1; 15 bases line up with TRBD2. The CDR3 extends over 16 amino acids. Germline CDR1 LNHNV, CDR2 YYDKDF (reference sequence). After removal of 2 bases from V and 7 bases from J, the junction contained 3 bases not matched to a gene. DNA for the CDR3: TGTGCCACCAGCAGACCCGGGACTAGCGGGAGGAATGAGCAGTTCTTC. Its translation is CATSRPGTSGRNEQFF.

This chain connects TRBV27 to TRBJ2-7; 9 bases match TRBD1. J lost 6 bases, V lost 8 bases, and 11 bases had no gene match. The CDR3 has 14 amino acids. The germline CDR1 and CDR2 sequences are MNHEY and SMNVEV (reference sequence). The CDR3 DNA reads as TGTGCCAGCGGCCTTAGACAGGGGGTTTTCGAGCAGTACTTC. It encodes CASGLRQGVFEQYF.

This rearrangement joins TRBV6-1 to TRBJ2-5; 8 nucleotides line up with TRBD1. V trimming: 3 bases; J trimming: 2 bases; junction bases outside the gene matches: 5. This CDR3 contains 15 residues. The germline CDR1 and CDR2 sequences are MNHNS and SASEGT. The CDR3 here is CASSDGQGPQETQYF. The CDR3 nucleotides read TGTGCCAGCAGTGATGGACAGGGCCCTCAAGAGACCCAGTACTTC.